This T cell receptor beta chain was identified in a study of neurological immune-mediated disorders. Synthesis of cDNA was performed by 5'RACE using 10-nucleotide random UMIs. A single record per CDR3 protein comes from TCRdb applying MiXCR to the 5' RACE reads. The sample has 66,000 or so distinct CDR3 sequences; roughly 5% are singletons. Germline V gene lookup returns CDR1 SGHVS and CDR2 FNYEAQ. V trimming: 4 bases; J trimming: 3 bases; junction bases outside the gene matches: 5. The CDR3 has 15 amino acids. This clonotype was observed a few times. Unsorted libraries were generated from 2 million PBMCs held at -80 degrees C.

The sequenced material came from PBMCs. The source is a woman aged 25 to 39 with multiple sclerosis. V and J are TRBV7-6 and TRBJ2-1, with TRBD2 identical over 8 bases. The CDR3 protein is CASSYGRGGYNEQFF. The CDR3 nucleotides read TGTGCCAGCAGCTACGGGAGGGGGGGCTACAATGAGCAGTTCTTC. The whole variable domain, remainder taken from reference TRBV7-6 and TRBJ2-1, is GAGVSQSPRYKVTKRGQDVALRCDPISGHVSLYWYRQALGQGPEFLTYFNYEAQQDKSGLPNDRFSAERPEGSISTLTIQRTEQRDSAMYRCASSYGRGGYNEQFFGPGTRLTVL.